Following are 16 T cell receptor beta chains from one sample sequenced in a study of T and B cells in COVID-19 patients. BIOMED2 TRB-A/B primer pools were used in multiplex TRB PCR. TCRdb called the multiplex PCR reads again in MiXCR, with one record for every CDR3 protein. The sample has almost 6,000 distinct CDR3 sequences; roughly 26% are singletons. From blood, about 230-500 ng of genomic DNA served as TRB template. Sequenced: blood. The receptor source for this set is a human donor with active COVID-19.

This clonotype was detected only a few times. The chain links TRBV5-1 to TRBJ2-7, with 9 nucleotides matching TRBD1. The length of the CDR3 is 18 residues. V lost 1 base and J lost 0; bases outside the gene matches: 11. Looked up from germline, CDR1 is SGHRS and CDR2 is YFSETQ. CDR3 protein: CASSLSYRDRVFSYEQYF. CDR3 nucleotide sequence: TGCGCCAGCAGCTTGTCCTACCGGGACAGGGTTTTCTCCTACGAGCAGTACTTC.

This clonotype was counted many times. The chain couples TRBV5-4 to TRBJ2-1; D may be TRBD1 (6 bases). The V gene's germline CDR1 is SGHNT and CDR2 YYREEE (reference sequence). The CDR3 sequence is 15 residues long. V lost 0 bases and J lost 5, with 12 bases in between. DNA for the CDR3: TGTGCCAGCAGCTTGGGGCTAGCAGGGGACAATGAGCAGTTCTTC. It is translated as CASSLGLAGDNEQFF.

This clonotype was seen at least ten times. The chain carries TRBV10-3 and TRBJ2-7; 8 bases fit TRBD1. This CDR3 comprises 15 residues. Germline CDR1 reads ENHRY; CDR2 reads SYGVKD. Trimming at V came to 10 bases and at J to 5 bases, leaving 16 bases not matched to a gene. Here the CDR3 DNA reads TGTGCCACGCAAACCCGGACAGGGACGGTAAACGAGCAGTACTTC. This translates into CATQTRTGTVNEQYF.

V usage is TRBV5-1 and J usage is TRBJ2-6; D possibly corresponds to TRBD2 (7 bases). The germline V gene has CDR1 SGHRS and CDR2 YFSETQ. Trimming shortened V by 4 bases and J by 0 bases, and 17 bases separated the two germline ends. CDR3 size: 18 residues. CDR3 bases: TGCGCCAGCAGCCCCCTTGGGGGGGCGTCCTCTGGGGCCAACGTCCTGACTTTC. It translates to CASSPLGGASSGANVLTF.

This clonotype has at least ten counts. The V gene is TRBV19, the J gene TRBJ1-2, with 8 bases lining up with TRBD1. Germline CDR1 reads LNHDA; CDR2 reads SQIVND (reference sequence). V gave up 2 bases and J gave up 6 bases; unmatched junction bases: 8. The CDR3 is made up of 15 amino acids. CDR3 in DNA: TGTGCCAGTAGTATAAGGGACAGGAACCCCCATGGCTACACCTTC. Translating gives CASSIRDRNPHGYTF.

This clonotype ranks as medium-sized. The V call is TRBV6-2 or TRBV6-3, the J call TRBJ2-5; 8 nucleotides align to TRBD2. V trimming: 0 bases; J trimming: 9 bases; junction bases outside the gene matches: 18. CDR3 size: 18 residues. CDR1 is MNHEY and CDR2 is SVGEGT in the germline V gene. DNA for the CDR3: TGTGCCAGCAGTTACTCGAGAGGCCCTAGCGGGCGGGCGGGGGCCCAGTACTTC. Encoded protein: CASSYSRGPSGRAGAQYF.

V usage is TRBV20-1 and J usage is TRBJ2-3; D may be TRBD1 or TRBD2 (5 bases each). The CDR3 consists of 13 residues. CDR1 and CDR2 from the germline V gene are DFQATT and SNEGSKA (reference sequence). Trimming took off 6 bases at V and 1 base at J, with 11 bases between the two ends. The CDR3 nucleotides are TGCAGTGCCAAACTAGGGGGCACAGATACGCAGTATTTT. The encoded protein is CSAKLGGTDTQYF.

The chain is built from TRBV11-2 and TRBJ1-5; D not certain. Germline assignment: CDR1 SGHAT and CDR2 FQNNGV. V gave up 5 bases and J gave up 0 bases, with 11 bases separating them. CDR3 length: 15 residues. The CDR3 loop reads CASSRRADSNQPQHF. The CDR3 bases are TGTGCCAGCAGCCGCCGAGCAGATAGCAATCAGCCCCAGCATTTT.

This clonotype is medium-sized. The rearrangement joins TRBV6-1 to TRBJ2-2, with a weak D call TRBD2 (5 bases). V was shortened by 6 bases and J by 6 bases, with 11 bases between the two germline ends. The CDR3 runs to 13 residues. The germline V gene has CDR1 MNHNS and CDR2 SASEGT. DNA for the CDR3: TGTGCCAGCAGCCTTACGGGGTCCGGGGAGCTGTTTTTT. It specifies CASSLTGSGELFF.

There are many counts of this clonotype. The chain employs TRBV10-3 and TRBJ2-5, with 15 bases lining up with TRBD2. Per the germline V gene, CDR1 is ENHRY and CDR2 is SYGVKD. J gave up 1 base and V 6 bases, and 9 bases lay outside the gene matches. The CDR3 runs 18 residues. CDR3 in amino acids: CAISGTSGGSLVQETQYF. Here the CDR3 DNA reads TGTGCCATCAGCGGGACTAGCGGGGGGTCTTTGGTCCAAGAGACCCAGTACTTC.

This clonotype was seen at least ten times. The chain carries TRBV6-2 or TRBV6-3 and TRBJ1-5; the D gene is possibly TRBD1 (6 bases). The V gene lost 7 bases and the J gene lost 2 bases, with 18 bases spanning the gap. The CDR3 is 16 residues long. The germline CDR1 and CDR2 sequences are MNHEY and SVGEGT. DNA of the CDR3: TGTGCCAGCACCCCCGGGGGGGCGGGGGGCAATCAGCCCCAGCATTTT. It yields the protein CASTPGGAGGNQPQHF.

This clonotype was detected many times. The chain links TRBV6-1 to TRBJ2-1, with 11 bases that match TRBD1. The CDR3 contains 14 residues. With 7 bases clipped from V and 9 bases from J, the junction kept 8 bases outside the gene matches. The germline CDR1 and CDR2 sequences are MNHNS and SASEGT. Written as DNA, the CDR3 is TGTGCCAGCATGCCGGGACAGGGGGTTGGTGAGCAGTTCTTC. Translating it yields CASMPGQGVGEQFF.

In its sample, this clonotype was seen many times. This chain uses TRBV24-1 with TRBJ1-1, with D maybe TRBD1 (5 bases). Per germline, CDR1 KGHDR and CDR2 SFDVKD. V dropped 4 bases and J dropped 2 bases, with 7 bases sitting between them. This CDR3 is built from 13 residues. The CDR3 DNA reads TGTGCCACCAGTGACCAGGGCAACACTGAAGCTTTCTTT. It codes for CATSDQGNTEAFF.

The genes are TRBV19 and TRBJ1-2, with 8 bases aligning to TRBD1. The V and J ends lost 9 bases and 6 bases, in that order; junction bases with no gene match: 18. The germline CDR1 and CDR2 sequences are LNHDA and SQIVND (reference sequence). The CDR3 runs to 16 residues. Here the CDR3 DNA reads TGTGCCAGATACTCAGGGGGCTCGACTGGGGGACATGGCTACACCTTC. Translated, it gives CARYSGGSTGGHGYTF.

This clonotype is medium-sized within its sample. The V call is TRBV19, the J call TRBJ2-3; D perhaps matches TRBD2 (6 bases). Germline CDR1 and CDR2: LNHDA and SQIVND (reference sequence). The length of the CDR3 is 14 residues. V was shortened by 1 base and J by 5 bases, with 10 bases between the two germline ends. CDR3 residues: CASSIASEGDTQYF. CDR3 nucleotides: TGTGCCAGTAGTATAGCTAGCGAGGGAGATACGCAGTATTTT.

By its share, this clonotype is medium-sized. V gene TRBV5-4 combines with J gene TRBJ2-1; 8 nucleotides match TRBD1. J was trimmed by 1 base and V by 3 bases; bases with no gene match: 9. From germline, CDR1 is SGHNT and CDR2 YYREEE (reference sequence). The CDR3 contains 17 residues. CDR3 in amino acids: CASSSSRDRTSYNEQFF. For the CDR3, the DNA is TGTGCCAGCAGCTCCTCCCGGGACAGGACGTCCTACAATGAGCAGTTCTTC.